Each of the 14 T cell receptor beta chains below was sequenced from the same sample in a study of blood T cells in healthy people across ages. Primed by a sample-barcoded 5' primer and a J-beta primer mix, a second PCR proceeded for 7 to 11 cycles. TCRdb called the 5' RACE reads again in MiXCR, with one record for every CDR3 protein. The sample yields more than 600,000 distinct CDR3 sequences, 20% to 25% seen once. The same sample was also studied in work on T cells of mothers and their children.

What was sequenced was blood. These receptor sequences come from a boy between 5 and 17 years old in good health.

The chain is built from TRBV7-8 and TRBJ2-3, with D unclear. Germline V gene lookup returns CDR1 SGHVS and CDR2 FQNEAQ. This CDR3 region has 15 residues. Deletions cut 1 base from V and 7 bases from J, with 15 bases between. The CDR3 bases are TGTGCCAGCAGCTTAGGGCAGCCACGGTTTTATACGCAGTATTTT. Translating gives CASSLGQPRFYTQYF.

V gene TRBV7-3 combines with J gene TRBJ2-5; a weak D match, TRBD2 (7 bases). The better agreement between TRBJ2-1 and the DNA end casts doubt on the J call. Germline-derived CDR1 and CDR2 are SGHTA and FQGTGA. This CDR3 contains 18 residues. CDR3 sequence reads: CASSLIAGEGDSYNEQFF. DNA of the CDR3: TGTGCCAGCAGCTTAATTGCGGGAGAGGGGGATTCTTACAATGAGCAGTTCTTC.

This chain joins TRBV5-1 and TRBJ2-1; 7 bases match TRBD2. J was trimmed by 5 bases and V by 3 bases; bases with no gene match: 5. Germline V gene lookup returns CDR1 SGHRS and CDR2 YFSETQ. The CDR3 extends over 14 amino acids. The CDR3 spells CASSSSGVDNEQFF. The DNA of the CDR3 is TGCGCCAGCAGCTCTAGCGGAGTGGACAATGAGCAGTTCTTC.

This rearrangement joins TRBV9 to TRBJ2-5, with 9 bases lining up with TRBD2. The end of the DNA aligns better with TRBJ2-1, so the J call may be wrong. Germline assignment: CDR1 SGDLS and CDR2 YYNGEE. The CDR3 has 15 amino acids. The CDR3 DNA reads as TGTGCCAGCAGCGTAGAGCTAGCGGGGTACAATGAGCAGTTCTTC. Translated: CASSVELAGYNEQFF.

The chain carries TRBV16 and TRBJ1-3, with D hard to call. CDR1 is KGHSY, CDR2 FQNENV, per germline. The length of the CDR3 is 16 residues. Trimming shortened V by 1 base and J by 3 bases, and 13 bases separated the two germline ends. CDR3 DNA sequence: TGTGCCAGCAGCCAATTCCGGGAAGAACTTGGAAACACCATATATTTT. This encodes CASSQFREELGNTIYF.

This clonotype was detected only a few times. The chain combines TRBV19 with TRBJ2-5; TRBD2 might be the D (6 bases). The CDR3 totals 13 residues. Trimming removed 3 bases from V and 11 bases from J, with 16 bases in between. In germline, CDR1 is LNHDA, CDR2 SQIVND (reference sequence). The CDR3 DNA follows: TGTGCCAGTAGTATTATAGCAGGCGGGGAGCAGTACTTC. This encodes CASSIIAGGEQYF. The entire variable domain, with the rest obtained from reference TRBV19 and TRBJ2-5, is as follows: DGGITQSPKYLFRKEGQNVTLSCEQNLNHDAMYWYRQDPGQGLRLIYYSQIVNDFQKGDIAEGYSVSREKKESFPLTVTSAQKNPTAFYLCASSIIAGGEQYFGPGTRLLVL.

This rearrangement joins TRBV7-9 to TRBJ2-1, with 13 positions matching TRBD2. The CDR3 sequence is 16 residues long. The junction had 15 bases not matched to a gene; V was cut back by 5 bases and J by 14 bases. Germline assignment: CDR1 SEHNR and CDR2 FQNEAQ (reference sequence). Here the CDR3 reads CASSAGLAGALPKEFF. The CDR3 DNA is TGTGCCAGCAGCGCCGGACTAGCGGGGGCCCTCCCAAAGGAGTTCTTC.

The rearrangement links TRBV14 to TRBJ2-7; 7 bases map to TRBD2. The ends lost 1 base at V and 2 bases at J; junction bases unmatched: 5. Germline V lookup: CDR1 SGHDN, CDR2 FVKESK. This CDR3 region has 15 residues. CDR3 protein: CASSQGSSGPYEQYF. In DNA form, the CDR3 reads TGTGCCAGCAGCCAAGGCTCTAGCGGACCCTACGAGCAGTACTTC.

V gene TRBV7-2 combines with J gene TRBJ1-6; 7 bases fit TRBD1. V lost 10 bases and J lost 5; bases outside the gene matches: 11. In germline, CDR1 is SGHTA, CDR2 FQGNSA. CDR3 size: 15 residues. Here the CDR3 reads CATTKGGGDNSPLHF. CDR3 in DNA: TGTGCCACCACCAAAGGGGGCGGCGATAATTCACCCCTCCACTTT. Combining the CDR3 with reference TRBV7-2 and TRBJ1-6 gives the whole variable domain GAGVSQSPSNKVTEKGKDVELRCDPISGHTALYWYRQSLGQGLEFLIYFQGNSAPDKSGLPSDRFSAERTGGSVSTLTIQRTQQEDSAVYLCATTKGGGDNSPLHFGNGTRLTVT.

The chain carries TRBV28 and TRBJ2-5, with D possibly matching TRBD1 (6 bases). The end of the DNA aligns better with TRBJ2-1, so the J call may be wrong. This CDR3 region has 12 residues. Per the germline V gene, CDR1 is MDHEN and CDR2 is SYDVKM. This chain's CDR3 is CASSLVGAEQFF. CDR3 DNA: TGTGCCAGCAGTTTAGTGGGGGCTGAGCAGTTCTTC.

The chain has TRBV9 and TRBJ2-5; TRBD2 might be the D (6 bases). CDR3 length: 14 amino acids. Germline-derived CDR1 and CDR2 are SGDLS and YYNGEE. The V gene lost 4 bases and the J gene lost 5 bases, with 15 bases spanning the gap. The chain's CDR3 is CASSPGLSEETQYF. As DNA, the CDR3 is TGTGCCAGCAGCCCTGGACTATCCGAGGAGACCCAGTACTTC.

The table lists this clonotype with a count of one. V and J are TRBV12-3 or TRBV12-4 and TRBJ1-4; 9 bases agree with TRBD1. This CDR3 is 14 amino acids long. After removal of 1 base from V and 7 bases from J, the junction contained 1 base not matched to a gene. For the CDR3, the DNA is TGTGCCAGCAGTTTAGAACAGGGGGCTGAAAAACTGTTTTTT. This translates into CASSLEQGAEKLFF.

The chain's CDR3 is CASSDSGLGGNEQFF. The CDR3 nucleotides read TGTGCCAGCAGTGACTCCGGGTTGGGGGGCAATGAGCAGTTCTTC. The V and J genes are TRBV12-3 or TRBV12-4 and TRBJ2-1; tentatively, D is TRBD2 (6 bases). Trimming removed 5 bases from V and 6 bases from J, with 17 bases in between. This CDR3 comprises 15 residues.

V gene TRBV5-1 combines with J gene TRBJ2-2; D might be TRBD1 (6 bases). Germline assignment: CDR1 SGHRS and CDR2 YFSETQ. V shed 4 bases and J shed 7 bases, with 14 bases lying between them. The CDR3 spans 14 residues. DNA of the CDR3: TGCGCCAGCAGCCCATACAGGGACGGCGGGGAGCTGTTTTTT. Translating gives CASSPYRDGGELFF.